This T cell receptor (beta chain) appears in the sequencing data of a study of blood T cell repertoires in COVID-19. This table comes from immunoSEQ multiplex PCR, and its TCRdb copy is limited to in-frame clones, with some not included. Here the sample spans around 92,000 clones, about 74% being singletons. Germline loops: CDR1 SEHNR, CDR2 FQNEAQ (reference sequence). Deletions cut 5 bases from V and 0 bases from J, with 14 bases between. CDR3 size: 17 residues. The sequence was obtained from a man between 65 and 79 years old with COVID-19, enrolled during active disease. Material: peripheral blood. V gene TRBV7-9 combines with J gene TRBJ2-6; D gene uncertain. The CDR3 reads CASSPPFRYSGANVLTF. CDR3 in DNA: TGTGCCAGCAGCCCCCCCTTCCGGTACTCTGGGGCCAACGTCCTGACTTTC.